Below, 24 T cell receptor beta chains from the same sample are listed, as sequenced in a study of CD8 T cells in Susac syndrome. RNA in amounts of about 0.45 to 1 ug was reverse transcribed with random hexamers. TCRdb reprocessed the immunoSEQ multiplex PCR reads via MiXCR and lists one record per CDR3 protein. The sample has roughly 130,000 distinct CDR3 sequences, over 95% seen once; the top ten hold over 0.12%. Sequenced material: CD4+ T cells from PBMCs. These receptors originate from a human donor with Susac syndrome.

V gene TRBV4-2 combines with J gene TRBJ1-2; D gene unclear. The V end lost 3 bases, the J end lost 1 base, and 15 bases lay between the germline ends. The CDR3 has 16 amino acids. The germline V gene has CDR1 LGHNA and CDR2 YNFKEQ. CDR3 DNA: TGTGCCAGCAGCCAGGGTCCTGGAGGCAGTAACTATGGCTACACCTTC. Residues: CASSQGPGGSNYGYTF.

The CDR3 DNA sequence: TGTGCCAGCAGCCAATCCAGTAAAAACATTCAGTACTTC. Translated: CASSQSSKNIQYF. The chain is built from TRBV3-1 and TRBJ2-4, with no clear D. In germline, CDR1 is LGHDT, CDR2 YNNKEL (reference sequence). The V end was cut by 2 bases, the J end by 4 bases, with 6 bases between. The CDR3 sequence is 13 residues long.

The V and J genes are TRBV24-1 and TRBJ2-3; 9 bases line up with TRBD2. From germline, CDR1 is KGHDR and CDR2 SFDVKD. The CDR3 is made up of 15 amino acids. The junction had 5 bases not matched to a gene; V was cut back by 3 bases and J by 5 bases. The DNA for the CDR3 is TGTGCCACCAGTGATCCGGGACTAGCACAAGATACGCAGTATTTT. This encodes CATSDPGLAQDTQYF.

The chain joins TRBV27 to TRBJ1-2; 7 bases align to TRBD1. V trimming: 3 bases; J trimming: 1 base; junction bases outside the gene matches: 5. CDR3 length equals 15 residues. Germline V CDR1 and CDR2: MNHEY, SMNVEV (reference sequence). The CDR3 nucleotides are TGTGCCAGCAGTTTCGACAGGGCTGGTAACTATGGCTACACCTTC. Translated, it gives CASSFDRAGNYGYTF.

The chain combines TRBV14 with TRBJ2-7; no firm D call. CDR3 size: 13 residues. The V gene's germline CDR1 is SGHDN and CDR2 FVKESK. The V and J ends lost 3 bases and 6 bases respectively, with 12 bases between them. CDR3 DNA: TGTGCCAGCAGCCACCCGGTGGCCGGCGAGCAGTACTTC. The encoded protein is CASSHPVAGEQYF. The entire variable domain, with the rest obtained from reference TRBV14 and TRBJ2-7, is as follows: EAGVTQFPSHSVIEKGQTVTLRCDPISGHDNLYWYRRVMGKEIKFLLHFVKESKQDESGMPNNRFLAERTGGTYSTLKVQPAELEDSGVYFCASSHPVAGEQYFGPGTRLTVT.

This chain links TRBV5-1 with TRBJ2-4, with D maybe TRBD1 (5 bases). V was shortened by 0 bases and J by 2 bases, with 9 bases between the two germline ends. Germline V gene lookup returns CDR1 SGHRS and CDR2 YFSETQ. This CDR3 comprises 15 residues. In DNA, the CDR3 is TGCGCCAGCAGCTTGGTGGCAGGGACCAAAAACATTCAGTACTTC. This translates into CASSLVAGTKNIQYF. Together with reference TRBV5-1 and TRBJ2-4, the CDR3 gives the full variable domain: KAGVTQTPRYLIKTRGQQVTLSCSPISGHRSVSWYQQTPGQGLQFLFEYFSETQRNKGNFPGRFSGRQFSNSRSEMNVSTLELGDSALYLCASSLVAGTKNIQYFGAGTRLSVL.

The chain links TRBV20-1 to TRBJ2-1, with D possibly matching TRBD2 (7 bases). Germline CDR1 DFQATT, CDR2 SNEGSKA (reference sequence). Deletions cut 0 bases from V and 4 bases from J, with 22 bases between. The CDR3 covers 18 residues. CDR3 bases: TGCAGTGCTAGAGATCATCTCCGACTTAGGGGGGGGTACAATGAGCAGTTCTTC. As protein: CSARDHLRLRGGYNEQFF.

This sequence joins TRBV9 and TRBJ2-7, with D unclear. Trimming took 4 bases from V and 0 from J, leaving 17 bases between them. This CDR3 has 16 amino acids. Germline V gives CDR1 SGDLS, CDR2 YYNGEE. The CDR3 DNA follows: TGTGCCAGCAGCCTCGTGGGGAACTCGAACTCCTACGAGCAGTACTTC. As protein: CASSLVGNSNSYEQYF.

The chain is built from TRBV5-1 and TRBJ2-7; no clear D. Deletions cut 3 bases from V and 4 bases from J, with 14 bases between. The CDR3 is 14 residues long. Germline-derived CDR1 and CDR2 are SGHRS and YFSETQ. This chain's CDR3 is CASSSYMRPYEQYF. The CDR3 DNA reads TGCGCCAGCAGCTCCTACATGAGGCCGTACGAGCAGTACTTC.

The chain employs TRBV12-3 or TRBV12-4 and TRBJ2-7, with unresolved D. Trimming removed 1 base from V and 2 bases from J, with 18 bases in between. The CDR3 length is 17 residues. CDR3 region: CASSLDTTRQVAYEQYF. DNA of the CDR3: TGTGCCAGCAGTTTAGATACAACGCGGCAGGTAGCCTACGAGCAGTACTTC.

The chain couples TRBV14 to TRBJ1-1; TRBD1 matches at 7 bases. The CDR3 covers 14 residues. The germline gives CDR1 SGHDN, CDR2 FVKESK. The junction had 1 base not matched to a gene; V was cut back by 2 bases and J by 1 base. CDR3: CASSQQGGNTEAFF. In DNA form, the CDR3 reads TGTGCCAGCAGCCAACAGGGGGGGAACACTGAAGCTTTCTTT.

This clonotype was detected once. V usage is TRBV7-2 and J usage is TRBJ2-3, with D unresolved. Trimming removed 2 bases at V and 5 bases at J, with 5 bases between. The length of the CDR3 is 12 residues. Germline V gene lookup returns CDR1 SGHTA and CDR2 FQGNSA. Written as DNA, the CDR3 is TGTGCCAGCAGCTTAAGGCGAGATACGCAGTATTTT. As protein: CASSLRRDTQYF.

The V call is TRBV9, the J call TRBJ2-3; D remains ambiguous. The length of the CDR3 is 15 residues. Germline CDR1 and CDR2: SGDLS and YYNGEE. The V end lost 1 base, the J end lost 6 bases, and 15 bases lay between the germline ends. The CDR3 sequence is CASSVQMRASDTQYF. The CDR3 region has the DNA TGTGCCAGCAGCGTACAGATGAGAGCATCGGATACGCAGTATTTT.

The rearrangement joins TRBV25-1 to TRBJ1-2; weak D call: TRBD1 (5 bases). Trimming took 1 base from V and 8 from J, leaving 8 bases between them. The CDR3 runs 12 residues. Germline V gives CDR1 MGHDK, CDR2 SYGVNS. DNA for the CDR3: TGTGCCAGCAGTGAATGGGGGTACGGCTACACCTTC. This codes for CASSEWGYGYTF.

The V gene is TRBV9, the J gene TRBJ2-5; 14 bases are a match to TRBD2. There are 16 residues in the CDR3. The trim removed 3 bases at V and 5 bases at J, leaving 6 bases unmatched. The germline gives CDR1 SGDLS, CDR2 YYNGEE. The CDR3 DNA is TGTGCCAGCAGCGCCGGGACTAGCGGGAGTCGGGAGACCCAGTACTTC. Its protein is CASSAGTSGSRETQYF.

A single count supports this clonotype. V is TRBV29-1 and J is TRBJ1-1; D is undetermined. V lost 4 bases and J 1 base, leaving 7 bases between the germline ends. This CDR3 region has 12 residues. CDR1 is SQVTM, CDR2 ANQGSEA, per germline. CDR3: CSVAPQNTEAFF. In nucleotides, the CDR3 is TGCAGCGTTGCCCCCCAGAACACTGAAGCTTTCTTT. Variable domain in full (rest from reference TRBV29-1 and TRBJ1-1): SAVISQKPSRDICQRGTSLTIQCQVDSQVTMMFWYRQQPGQSLTLIATANQGSEATYESGFVIDKFPISRPNLTFSTLTVSNMSPEDSSIYLCSVAPQNTEAFFGQGTRLTVV.

This chain uses TRBV3-1 with TRBJ2-6; D is ambiguous. CDR1 is LGHDT, CDR2 YNNKEL, per germline (reference sequence). Trimming left V 3 bases short and J 9 bases short, with 6 bases between. The length of the CDR3 is 12 residues. CDR3: CASSQRLNVLTF. CDR3 nucleotides: TGTGCCAGCAGCCAGCGGCTCAACGTCCTGACTTTC.

The CDR3 is CASGFGDSFQETQYF. CDR3 nucleotide sequence: TGTGCTAGTGGTTTCGGGGACAGCTTCCAAGAGACCCAGTACTTC. The rearrangement uses TRBV12-5 and TRBJ2-5; 7 nucleotides align to TRBD1. Germline lookup yields CDR1 LGHNT and CDR2 FRNRAP. The CDR3 runs to 15 residues. Unmatched junction bases numbered 5, after V lost 3 bases and J lost 1 base.

The V gene is TRBV6-5, the J gene TRBJ1-4, with 9 bases that match TRBD1. The germline CDR1 and CDR2 sequences are MNHEY and SVGAGI. J lost 7 bases, V lost 0 bases, and 3 bases had no gene match. This CDR3 has 15 amino acids. Written as DNA, the CDR3 is TGTGCCAGCAGTTACTCTACAGGGGGCGGTGAAAAACTGTTTTTT. Translated: CASSYSTGGGEKLFF.

J is TRBJ2-5 and V is TRBV9; 7 bases map to TRBD2. The CDR3 covers 15 residues. V shed 3 bases, J shed 5 bases, and the junction held 10 bases outside the gene matches. Germline V CDR1 and CDR2: SGDLS, YYNGEE. DNA for the CDR3: TGTGCCAGCAGCGAGCGGGACGCCGGCGGGGAGACCCAGTACTTC. This sequence encodes CASSERDAGGETQYF.

CDR3 nucleotide sequence: TGTGCCAGCAGCCAAGGATGGTATTCCAATGAGCAGTTCTTC. This sequence encodes CASSQGWYSNEQFF. V and J are TRBV14 and TRBJ2-1, with no clear D. Between the trimmed V and J ends, which lost 1 base and 6 bases, there was a span of 10 bases. There are 14 residues in the CDR3. CDR1 and CDR2 from the germline V gene are SGHDN and FVKESK.

This chain links TRBV24-1 with TRBJ2-3; D might be TRBD1 (6 bases). CDR1 KGHDR and CDR2 SFDVKD come from the germline V gene. V dropped 7 bases and J dropped 7 bases, with 11 bases sitting between them. This CDR3 has 12 residues. Here the CDR3 reads CATSEQGNTQYF. Written as DNA, the CDR3 is TGTGCCACCAGCGAACAGGGAAATACGCAGTATTTT.

V and J are TRBV28 and TRBJ2-3; D gene uncertain. Per the germline V gene, CDR1 is MDHEN and CDR2 is SYDVKM. The CDR3 contains 14 residues. Trimming pared 2 bases from V and 0 bases from J, leaving 6 bases between. The CDR3 nucleotides read TGTGCCAGCAGTTTACCACAGAGCACAGATACGCAGTATTTT. Its protein product is CASSLPQSTDTQYF.

The rearrangement uses TRBV20-1 and TRBJ2-1; TRBD1 matches 7 bases. Losses at the gene ends were 0 bases for V and 1 base for J; bases not matched to a gene: 6. The CDR3 contains 16 residues. Germline values: CDR1 DFQATT, CDR2 SNEGSKA (reference sequence). The CDR3 here is CSARELTGPSYNEQFF. The CDR3 DNA reads TGCAGTGCTAGAGAGCTGACAGGGCCTTCCTACAATGAGCAGTTCTTC.